A selection of T cell receptor beta chains follows, all from one sample in a study of T cells in tuberculosis. Sequencing was performed with immunoSEQ multiplex PCR; in TCRdb, only in-frame clones are kept and a portion is missing. The table has tens of thousands of clones, around 90% seen once; the top ten hold 2.4%. Sequences were derived from PBMCs, sampled at tuberculosis diagnosis. Source of these receptors: an adult with tuberculosis. Each CDR3 is given with its conserved first and last residue. Each record gives: clone size, J gene, D gene, V gene, CDR3 DNA, CDR3 protein. The D gene is left open where the match is weak. Clone size is not always given. Where it is, it says once, few, many or a class for expanded clones.

once	TRBJ2-5	TRBD1	TRBV2	TGTGCCAGCAGCCTGGACAGGACGATTGGCGAGACCCAGTACTTC	CASSLDRTIGETQYF
.	TRBJ1-5	TRBD1	TRBV6-1	TGTGCCAGCAGTGTGGACAGGGGCATCATGCCCCAGCATTTT	CASSVDRGIMPQHF
.	TRBJ2-2	TRBD2	TRBV6-4	TGTGCCAGCAGTCCAGCGGGGGAACCCGGGGAGCTGTTTTTT	CASSPAGEPGELFF
.	TRBJ1-2	.	TRBV19	TGTGCCAGTAGTATGTATCTGGGCAGGGACTATGGCTACACCTTC	CASSMYLGRDYGYTF
.	TRBJ2-5	TRBD2	TRBV5-1	TGCGCCAGCAGCTTGGATACTAGCGGGGAGACCCAGTACTTC	CASSLDTSGETQYF
.	TRBJ1-2	.	TRBV2	TGTGCCAGCAGTGAAGCGGGCCGGACAACCACCTTC	CASSEAGRTTTF
.	TRBJ2-7	.	TRBV4-2	TGTGCCAGCAGCCCAGCCGGGACATCGTCCTACGAGCAGTACTTC	CASSPAGTSSYEQYF
.	TRBJ1-3	.	TRBV5-6	TGTGCCAGCAGATTCCGGTCTTCCTCTGGAAACACCATATATTTT	CASRFRSSSGNTIYF
.	TRBJ2-1	.	TRBV5-6	TGTGCCAGCAGCTTGGGGACAGTAAACAATGAGCAGTTCTTC	CASSLGTVNNEQFF
.	TRBJ2-7	TRBD1	TRBV11-3	TGTGCCAGCAGCCGACGACAGGGATCCCCTTACTACGAGCAGTACTTC	CASSRRQGSPYYEQYF
once	TRBJ1-6	.	TRBV9	TGTGCCAGCAGCGTAGACTGGACAGAAACCTATAATTCACCCCTCCACTTT	CASSVDWTETYNSPLHF
.	TRBJ2-1	TRBD2	TRBV7-2	TGTGCCAGCAGCTTACCCCTAGCGGGGGATAGCTCCTACAATGAGCAGTTCTTC	CASSLPLAGDSSYNEQFF
.	TRBJ1-3	TRBD1	TRBV6-1	TGTGCCTCTTTCTCAGGGGGGTCTGGAAACACCATATATTTT	CASFSGGSGNTIYF
.	TRBJ1-1	TRBD1	TRBV27	TGTGCCAGCAGTGCTACAGGGGTCACTGAAGCTTTCTTT	CASSATGVTEAFF
few	TRBJ1-6	.	TRBV19	TGTGCCAGTAGCGCTAGACAGGATTCACCCCTCCACTTT	CASSARQDSPLHF
.	TRBJ2-2	.	TRBV5-1	TGCGCCAGCAGCTTGCAGGGCAGGGGGGTCACCGGGGAGCTGTTTTTT	CASSLQGRGVTGELFF
.	TRBJ1-6	.	TRBV7-2	TGTGCCAGCAGCTTAGTGGCGGCCCAGGGGTCACCCCTCCACTTT	CASSLVAAQGSPLHF
.	TRBJ2-1	.	TRBV2	TGTGCCAGCAGTCCACGACTAGGACCCAATGAGCAGTTCTTC	CASSPRLGPNEQFF
.	TRBJ1-4	.	TRBV6-1	TGTGCCAGCAGCGGTGGGGCCTTCTATGAAAAACTGTTTTTT	CASSGGAFYEKLFF
.	TRBJ2-2	.	TRBV5-1	TGCGCCAGCAGCTTCCGGGACAACGGATTCTTAACCGGGGAGCTGTTTTTT	CASSFRDNGFLTGELFF
.	TRBJ1-4	TRBD1	TRBV2	TGTGCCAGCAGTGGACAGGGGGCTACTGAAAAACTGTTTTTT	CASSGQGATEKLFF
.	TRBJ1-1	.	TRBV4-1	TGCGCCAGCAGCCCACCGGGGATCGCTGAAGCTTTCTTT	CASSPPGIAEAFF
once	TRBJ1-1	.	TRBV5-8	TGTGCCAGCATCCGAACCGGGACTGGAGCTTTCTTT	CASIRTGTGAFF
.	TRBJ2-3	TRBD1	TRBV2	TGTGCCAGCACTCCGGGACAGGGAGATACAGATACGCAGTATTTT	CASTPGQGDTDTQYF
.	TRBJ1-1	.	TRBV4-3	TGCGCCAGCAGCCTCACGTTGTTGACAGTCATTTCAAACACTGAAGCTTTCTTT	CASSLTLLTVISNTEAFF
.	TRBJ1-5	.	TRBV28	TGTGCCAGCAGCACAATCCTGGGGGCTCTATTGGATCAGCCCCAGCATTTT	CASSTILGALLDQPQHF
.	TRBJ1-2	TRBD1	TRBV30	TGTGCCTGGAGTTTACAGGGGGCCTTTGGCTACACCTTC	CAWSLQGAFGYTF
few	TRBJ1-5	TRBD1	TRBV28	TGTGCCAGCAGCCTAGGGACAGGCGATAGCAATCAGCCCCAGCATTTT	CASSLGTGDSNQPQHF
.	TRBJ1-5	TRBD1	TRBV9	TGTGCCAGCAGCGAAGGACAGGTGCCCAATCAGCCCCAGCATTTT	CASSEGQVPNQPQHF
.	TRBJ1-6	.	TRBV2	TGTGCCAGCAGATCGGGGGGCATGCCACCCCTCCACTTT	CASRSGGMPPLHF
once	TRBJ1-5	.	TRBV5-1	TGCGCCAGCAGCCGATCGGGGAATAGCAATCAGCCCCAGCATTTT	CASSRSGNSNQPQHF
.	TRBJ1-6	TRBD1	TRBV6-5	TGTGCCAGCCTACCCTTGGCAGGGGGCGGTTCACCCCTCCACTTT	CASLPLAGGGSPLHF
.	TRBJ2-3	.	TRBV4-3	TGCGCCAGCAGCCAAGACTACTCAACAGATACGCAGTATTTT	CASSQDYSTDTQYF
.	TRBJ2-3	.	TRBV28	TGTGCCAGCAGTTTGGGCAGGACACACGATACGCAGTATTTT	CASSLGRTHDTQYF
.	TRBJ1-1	.	TRBV30	TGTGCCTGGAGTGCCTACAGGACCGCTGAAGCTTTCTTT	CAWSAYRTAEAFF
.	TRBJ1-5	.	TRBV2	TGTGCCAGCAGTGAGGGCGGGAACCGAGATCAGCCCCAGCATTTT	CASSEGGNRDQPQHF
few	TRBJ2-7	.	TRBV11-2	TGTGCCAGCAGCCCCGTCGACCGGCCCAGGAGGGGAAGCCCCTACGAGCAGTACTTC	CASSPVDRPRRGSPYEQYF
.	TRBJ1-3	.	TRBV19	TGTGCCAGTAGTATATCTTCTGGAAACACCATATATTTT	CASSISSGNTIYF
.	TRBJ2-5	.	TRBV18	TGTGCCAGCTCACCCCCGGAGAGTCAAGAGACCCAGTACTTC	CASSPPESQETQYF
.	TRBJ1-2	TRBD1	TRBV28	TGTGCCAGCAGTCCGGGAACTGACAGGGACCATGGCTACACCTTC	CASSPGTDRDHGYTF
.	TRBJ2-3	TRBD1	TRBV10-3	TGTGCCATCAGTGGGACAGGGAGCACAGATACGCAGTATTTT	CAISGTGSTDTQYF
.	TRBJ2-2	TRBD1	TRBV6-5	TGTGCCAGCAGTTACTCGGCAGGGGGCACCGGGGAGCTGTTTTTT	CASSYSAGGTGELFF
.	TRBJ2-2	.	TRBV27	TGTGCCAGCAGTTGGTTGGGGCCGGGCGGGGAGCTGTTTTTT	CASSWLGPGGELFF
.	TRBJ1-2	TRBD1	TRBV25-1	TGTGCCAGCAGTGAATGGAGGGGGCGAGGCTATGGCTACACCTTC	CASSEWRGRGYGYTF
.	TRBJ2-7	TRBD1	TRBV30	TGTGCCTGGAGGGGGACAGGGCAGTTCTCCTACGAGCAGTACTTC	CAWRGTGQFSYEQYF